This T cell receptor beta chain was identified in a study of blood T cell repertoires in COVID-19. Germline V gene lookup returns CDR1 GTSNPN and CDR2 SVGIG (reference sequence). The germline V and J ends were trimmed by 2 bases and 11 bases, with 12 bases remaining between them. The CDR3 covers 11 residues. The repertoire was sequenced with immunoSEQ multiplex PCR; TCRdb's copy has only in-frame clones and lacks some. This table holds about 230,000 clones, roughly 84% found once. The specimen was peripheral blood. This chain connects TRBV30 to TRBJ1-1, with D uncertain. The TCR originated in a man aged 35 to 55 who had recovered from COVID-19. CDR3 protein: CAWSLNRGAFF. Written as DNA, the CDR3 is TGTGCCTGGAGTCTAAATCGAGGGGCTTTCTTT.